Here is one T cell receptor (beta chain) with its context. This sample stems from a study of PD-L1 blockade in urothelial cancer. Study context: Patients' atezolizumab regimen, 1,200 mg intravenously every 3 weeks, began in about 2014.

Clones were read by immunoSEQ multiplex PCR, and TCRdb kept only the in-frame ones, dropping some. This sample yields fewer than 55,000 clones, of which roughly four fifths are seen a single time; approximately 3% belongs to the top ten. Germline CDR1 and CDR2: MGHRA and YSYEKL. Trimming pared 1 base from V and 4 bases from J, leaving 10 bases between. The CDR3 loop spans 14 amino acids. The sequence came from a man in his 70s with urothelial cancer. This chain joins TRBV4-1 and TRBJ1-2; D gene uncertain. The sequencing used PBMCs, collected around atezolizumab (anti-PD-L1) treatment. The CDR3 DNA sequence: TGCGCCAGCAGCCAAGCGCAGGCCTTCTATGGCTACACCTTC. Its translation: CASSQAQAFYGYTF.